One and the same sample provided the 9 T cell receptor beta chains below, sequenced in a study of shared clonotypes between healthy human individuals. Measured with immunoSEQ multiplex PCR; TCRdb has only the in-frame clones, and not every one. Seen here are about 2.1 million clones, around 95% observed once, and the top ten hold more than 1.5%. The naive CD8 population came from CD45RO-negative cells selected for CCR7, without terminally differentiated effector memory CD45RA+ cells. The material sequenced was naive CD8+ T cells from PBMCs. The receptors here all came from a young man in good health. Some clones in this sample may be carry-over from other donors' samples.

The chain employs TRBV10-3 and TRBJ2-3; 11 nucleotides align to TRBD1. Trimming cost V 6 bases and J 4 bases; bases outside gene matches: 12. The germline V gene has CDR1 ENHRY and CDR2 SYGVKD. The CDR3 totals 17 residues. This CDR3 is CAISESAGTGGSDTQYF. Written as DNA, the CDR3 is TGTGCCATCAGCGAATCGGCCGGGACAGGGGGATCAGATACGCAGTATTTT.

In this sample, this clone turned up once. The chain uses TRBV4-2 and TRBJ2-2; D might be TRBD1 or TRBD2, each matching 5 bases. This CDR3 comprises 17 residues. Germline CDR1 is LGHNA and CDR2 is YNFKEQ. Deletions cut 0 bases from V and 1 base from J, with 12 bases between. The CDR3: CASSQDLGVWNTGELFF. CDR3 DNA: TGTGCCAGCAGCCAAGATCTGGGGGTTTGGAACACCGGGGAGCTGTTTTTT.

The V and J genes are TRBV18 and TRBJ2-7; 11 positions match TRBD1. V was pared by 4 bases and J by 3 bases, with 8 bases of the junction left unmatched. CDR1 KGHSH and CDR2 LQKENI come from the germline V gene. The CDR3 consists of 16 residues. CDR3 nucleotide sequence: TGTGCCAGCTCACTTCGGACAGGGGGCGGCTACTACGAGCAGTACTTC. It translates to CASSLRTGGGYYEQYF.

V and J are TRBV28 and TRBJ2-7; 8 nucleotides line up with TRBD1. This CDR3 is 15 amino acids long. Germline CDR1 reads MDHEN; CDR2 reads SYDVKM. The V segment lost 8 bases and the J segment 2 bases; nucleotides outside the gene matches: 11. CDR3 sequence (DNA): TGTGCCAGCCGCAGTTTGTGGACAGGGACCTACGAGCAGTACTTC. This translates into CASRSLWTGTYEQYF.

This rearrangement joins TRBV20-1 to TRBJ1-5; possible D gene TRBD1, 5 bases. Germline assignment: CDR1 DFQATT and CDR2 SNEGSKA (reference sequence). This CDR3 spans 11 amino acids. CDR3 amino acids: CSARDGQPQHF. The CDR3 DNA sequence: TGCTCGGCCCGGGACGGGCAGCCCCAGCATTTT.

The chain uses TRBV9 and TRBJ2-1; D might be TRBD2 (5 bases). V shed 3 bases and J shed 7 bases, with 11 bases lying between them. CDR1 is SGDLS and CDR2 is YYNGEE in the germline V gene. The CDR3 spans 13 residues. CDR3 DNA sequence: TGTGCCAGCAGCGCCCGCGGCGGGAATGAGCAGTTCTTC. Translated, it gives CASSARGGNEQFF.

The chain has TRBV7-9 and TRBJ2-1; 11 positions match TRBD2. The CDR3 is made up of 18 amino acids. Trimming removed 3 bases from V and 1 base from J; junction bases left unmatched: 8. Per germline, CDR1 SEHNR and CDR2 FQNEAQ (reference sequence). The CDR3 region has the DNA TGTGCCAGCAGCTTTCCTAGCGGGAGGTTGTTTTCCTACAATGAGCAGTTCTTC. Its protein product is CASSFPSGRLFSYNEQFF.

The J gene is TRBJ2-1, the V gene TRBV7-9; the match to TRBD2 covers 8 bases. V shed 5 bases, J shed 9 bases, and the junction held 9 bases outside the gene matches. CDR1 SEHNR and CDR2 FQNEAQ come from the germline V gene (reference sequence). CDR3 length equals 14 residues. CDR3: CASSALAGTGEQFF. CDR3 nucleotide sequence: TGTGCCAGCAGCGCCTTAGCGGGAACGGGTGAGCAGTTCTTC.

The CDR3 reads CSVEARGATEAFF. In nucleotides, the CDR3 is TGCAGCGTTGAAGCCCGGGGTGCAACTGAAGCTTTCTTT. V is TRBV29-1 and J is TRBJ1-1, with D unresolved. CDR3 length equals 13 residues. Trimming took off 1 base at V and 5 bases at J, with 11 bases between the two ends. From germline, CDR1 is SQVTM and CDR2 ANQGSEA.